Below, 12 T cell receptor beta chains from the same sample are listed, as sequenced in a study of blood T cell repertoires in COVID-19. Data came from immunoSEQ multiplex PCR; TCRdb stores just in-frame clones and leaves some out. This table has about 99,000 clones, around 84% appearing once. The sequencing sample was made of peripheral blood. The receptors were gathered from a man between 65 and 85 years old with active or convalescent COVID-19.

The rearrangement joins TRBV5-1 to TRBJ1-2; D is possibly TRBD1 (5 bases). Germline V lookup: CDR1 SGHRS, CDR2 YFSETQ. Trimming took off 0 bases at V and 4 bases at J, with 16 bases between the two ends. This CDR3 spans 16 amino acids. CDR3 nucleotides: TGCGCCAGCAGCTTGGGGGCGACAGCGACAACCTATGGCTACACCTTC. The encoded protein is CASSLGATATTYGYTF.

This CDR3 is CASSLTSGGAFEQFF. As DNA, the CDR3 is TGTGCCAGTAGTCTAACTAGCGGGGGGGCTTTTGAGCAGTTCTTC. This sequence joins TRBV19 and TRBJ2-1; 13 bases agree with TRBD2. Germline V lookup: CDR1 LNHDA, CDR2 SQIVND (reference sequence). The CDR3 sequence is 15 residues long. With 5 bases clipped from V and 9 bases from J, the junction kept 7 bases outside the gene matches. The whole variable domain, filled in from reference TRBV19 and TRBJ2-1, reads DGGITQSPKYLFRKEGQNVTLSCEQNLNHDAMYWYRQDPGQGLRLIYYSQIVNDFQKGDIAEGYSVSREKKESFPLTVTSAQKNPTAFYLCASSLTSGGAFEQFFGPGTRLTVL.

The chain recombines TRBV7-2 with TRBJ2-5; TRBD2 agrees at 10 bases. This CDR3 has 13 residues. Germline V lookup: CDR1 SGHTA, CDR2 FQGNSA. V lost 3 bases to trimming and J lost 5 bases; unmatched junction nucleotides: 0. The CDR3 coding sequence is TGTGCCAGCAGCTTTAGCGGGGGGGAGACCCAGTACTTC. Residues: CASSFSGGETQYF.

This clone appeared a single time. The J gene is TRBJ2-3, the V gene TRBV9; TRBD2 matches 8 bases. This CDR3 has 16 residues. Germline V lookup: CDR1 SGDLS, CDR2 YYNGEE. After removal of 0 bases from V and 1 base from J, the junction contained 4 bases not matched to a gene. The CDR3: CASSVAGGPRTDTQYF. In DNA, the CDR3 is TGTGCCAGCAGCGTAGCGGGGGGGCCTCGCACAGATACGCAGTATTTT.

The V and J genes are TRBV3-1 (or the pseudogene TRBV3-2) and TRBJ1-3; D is ambiguous. The CDR3 is 17 residues long. The V gene lost 1 base and the J gene lost 0 bases, with 13 bases spanning the gap. CDR1 and CDR2 (germline): LGHDT, YNNKEL (reference sequence). Written as DNA, the CDR3 is TGTGCCAGCAGCCAAGTTCAGTCTTCCCGCTCTGGAAACACCATATATTTT. Translation gives CASSQVQSSRSGNTIYF.

The chain is built from TRBV7-8 and TRBJ2-3; 11 bases are shared with TRBD2. Germline V gives CDR1 SGHVS, CDR2 FQNEAQ. The V gene end was trimmed by 4 bases and the J gene end by 2 bases; junction bases not matched to a gene: 8. CDR3 length equals 17 residues. CDR3 region: CASSWVTSGITTDTQYF. In DNA, the CDR3 is TGTGCCAGCAGCTGGGTGACTAGCGGGATAACCACAGATACGCAGTATTTT.

The J gene is TRBJ2-1, the V gene TRBV5-1; 12 nucleotides align to TRBD2. The germline V gene has CDR1 SGHRS and CDR2 YFSETQ. V dropped 4 bases and J dropped 4; count of bases not matched to a gene: 6. The CDR3 length is 16 residues. In nucleotides, the CDR3 is TGCGCCAGCAGCCCTCTAGCGGGGGGGCCATACAATGAGCAGTTCTTC. Its translation: CASSPLAGGPYNEQFF.

V gene TRBV24-1 combines with J gene TRBJ2-3, with D possibly matching TRBD2 (6 bases). The V gene lost 0 bases and the J gene lost 5 bases, with 11 bases spanning the gap. CDR3 size: 15 residues. Germline V gives CDR1 KGHDR, CDR2 SFDVKD. This chain's CDR3 is CATSDLGGVEDTQYF. CDR3 nucleotides: TGTGCCACCAGTGATTTGGGAGGGGTAGAAGATACGCAGTATTTT.

The V call is TRBV7-2, the J call TRBJ1-3, with a weak D call TRBD1 (6 bases). Germline lookup yields CDR1 SGHTA and CDR2 FQGNSA. The CDR3 consists of 14 residues. Trimming cost V 5 bases and J 2 bases, with 10 bases left between them. In DNA, the CDR3 is TGTGCCAGCAGCACAGGGACGGCTGGAAACACCATATATTTT. Its protein product is CASSTGTAGNTIYF. The full variable domain, completed using reference TRBV7-2 and TRBJ1-3, is GAGVSQSPSNKVTEKGKDVELRCDPISGHTALYWYRQSLGQGLEFLIYFQGNSAPDKSGLPSDRFSAERTGGSVSTLTIQRTQQEDSAVYLCASSTGTAGNTIYFGEGSWLTVV.

The chain carries TRBV4-1 and TRBJ1-1; D may be TRBD1 (6 bases). The CDR3 runs to 16 residues. Germline assignment: CDR1 MGHRA and CDR2 YSYEKL. V was cut by 0 bases and J by 4 bases, with 15 bases left in between. CDR3 coding DNA: TGCGCCAGCAGCCAAGATCGATTCCGGACAGCCACTGAAGCTTTCTTT. This codes for CASSQDRFRTATEAFF.

J is TRBJ2-1 and V is TRBV7-3; a possible D gene is TRBD1 (5 bases). Germline values: CDR1 SGHTA, CDR2 FQGTGA. V was cut by 2 bases and J by 15 bases, with 11 bases left in between. The CDR3 spans 11 residues. The CDR3 nucleotides are TGTGCCAGCAGCTTAGGCAGGGAACTGTTCTTC. Protein product: CASSLGRELFF.

The chain is built from TRBV3-1 (or the pseudogene TRBV3-2) and TRBJ2-3; D uncertain. The CDR3 is 15 residues long. With 2 bases removed from V and 2 bases from J, the gap between germline ends came to 11 bases. Germline V lookup: CDR1 LGHDT, CDR2 YNNKEL (reference sequence). The CDR3 coding sequence is TGTGCCAGCAGCCAATGGCTTACCTTCACAGATACGCAGTATTTT. Translation gives CASSQWLTFTDTQYF.